This T cell receptor beta chain was documented in a study of CD8+CD57+ T cells in acquired aplastic anemia. Study overall: Sorted CD4+ plus CD8+ cells gave DNA averaging approximately 2.9 ug.

General observations from the study: Statistical testing detected no significant gap in CD8+ Simpson's diversity between patients and controls. Researchers report that about 28 CD8+ CDR3 sequences appeared in both patients and controls.

Patients chosen for sequencing had CD8+CD57+ cells that had expanded, as shown by flow cytometry. Patient blood was sampled before any therapy had been received. This clonotype was detected ten times or more. As yet, its antigen is unknown. Genomic DNA, serving as template, underwent TCR beta VDJ and CDR3 profiling. TCRdb passed the reads through MiXCR, listing each CDR3 protein once. The sample contains 200,000 to 250,000 distinct CDR3 sequences, roughly half of which appear only once. The sample comprised sorted CD4+, CD8+, or CD8+CD57+ T cells (not recorded which) from PBMCs. The receptor's source is a human donor with aplastic anemia.

The CDR3 reads CASSYPADYTF. The CDR3 DNA is TGTGCCAGCAGTTACCCCGCCGACTACACCTTC. This chain links TRBV6-2 or TRBV6-3 with TRBJ1-2; D ambiguous. CDR1 MNHEY and CDR2 SVGEGT come from the germline V gene. V was trimmed by 2 bases and J by 10 bases, leaving 8 bases between them. The CDR3 covers 11 residues.